Following are 14 T cell receptor beta chains from one sample sequenced in a study of blood T cell repertoires in COVID-19. Some clones are missing from TCRdb's copy, which holds only in-frame ones; the method was immunoSEQ multiplex PCR. The sample comprises 85,000 to 95,000 clones, 89% of which are singletons, and more than 5% rests with the top ten. Sequenced sample: peripheral blood. These receptor sequences come from a man aged 55 to 69 with COVID-19, enrolled during active disease.

The V gene is TRBV11-3, the J gene TRBJ2-1, with TRBD2 matching over 11 bases. Germline V CDR1 and CDR2: SGHNT, YENEEA. CDR3 length equals 17 residues. V gave up 3 bases and J gave up 4 bases; unmatched junction bases: 8. The CDR3 region is CASSFSLAGGIYNEQFF. The CDR3 coding sequence is TGTGCCAGCAGCTTCTCCTTAGCGGGAGGGATATACAATGAGCAGTTCTTC.

In this sample, this clone turned up once. The V gene is TRBV19, the J gene TRBJ2-7, with 10 bases lining up with TRBD1. The CDR3 runs 15 residues. V trimming: 1 base; J trimming: 7 bases; junction bases outside the gene matches: 7. The germline gives CDR1 LNHDA, CDR2 SQIVND (reference sequence). CDR3 protein: CASSIGGQGSEEQYF. In DNA form, the CDR3 reads TGTGCCAGTAGTATAGGGGGACAGGGGTCCGAAGAGCAGTACTTC.

V is TRBV18 and J is TRBJ2-6; TRBD2 might be the D (5 bases). V dropped 5 bases and J dropped 9 bases, with 11 bases sitting between them. The CDR3 runs to 13 residues. The germline V gene has CDR1 KGHSH and CDR2 LQKENI. The CDR3 reads CASSDGENNVLTF. CDR3 coding DNA: TGTGCCAGCTCAGATGGGGAGAACAACGTCCTGACTTTC. The whole variable domain, remainder taken from reference TRBV18 and TRBJ2-6, is NAGVMQNPRHLVRRRGQEARLRCSPMKGHSHVYWYRQLPEEGLKFMVYLQKENIIDESGMPKERFSAEFPKEGPSILRIQQVVRGDSAAYFCASSDGENNVLTFGAGSRLTVL.

V is TRBV5-4 and J is TRBJ1-6; TRBD1 matches at 7 bases. Losses at the gene ends were 7 bases for V and 7 bases for J; bases not matched to a gene: 8. From germline, CDR1 is SGHNT and CDR2 YYREEE (reference sequence). This CDR3 comprises 14 residues. The CDR3: CASGETGENSPLHF. In DNA, the CDR3 is TGTGCCAGCGGGGAAACAGGGGAAAATTCACCCCTCCACTTT.

The J gene is TRBJ1-2, the V gene TRBV4-2, with 9 positions matching TRBD1. Unmatched junction bases numbered 7, after V lost 5 bases and J lost 6 bases. The V gene's germline CDR1 is LGHNA and CDR2 YNFKEQ. CDR3 length equals 14 residues. The CDR3 protein is CASSGLQGADGYTF. CDR3 DNA: TGTGCCAGCAGCGGATTACAGGGGGCAGATGGCTACACCTTC.

This rearrangement joins TRBV5-6 to TRBJ2-5; 15 bases match TRBD2. The V gene's germline CDR1 is SGHDT and CDR2 YYEEEE. The junction had 11 bases not matched to a gene; V was cut back by 0 bases and J by 5 bases. The CDR3 is 19 amino acids. The CDR3 sequence is CASSLEGLAGGRYGETQYF. The CDR3, as DNA: TGTGCCAGCAGCTTGGAGGGACTAGCGGGAGGTCGGTACGGGGAGACCCAGTACTTC.

The chain couples TRBV18 to TRBJ2-7; the D gene is possibly TRBD1 (5 bases). The CDR3 spans 13 residues. Germline V CDR1 and CDR2: KGHSH, LQKENI. V lost 8 bases and J 3 bases, leaving 14 bases between the germline ends. The CDR3 nucleotides read TGTGCCAGCACTACTGACAGTAACTACGAGCAGTACTTC. It codes for CASTTDSNYEQYF.

This clone appeared a single time. V gene TRBV19 combines with J gene TRBJ1-2, with no clear D. Germline CDR1 reads LNHDA; CDR2 reads SQIVND (reference sequence). The V gene lost 6 bases and the J gene lost 6 bases, with 11 bases spanning the gap. The CDR3 spans 12 residues. CDR3 DNA sequence: TGTGCCAGTAGCCTCTCTCGGGATGGCTACACCTTC. This encodes CASSLSRDGYTF.

V gene TRBV12-3 or TRBV12-4 combines with J gene TRBJ2-5; the D gene is possibly TRBD2 (6 bases). V was trimmed by 6 bases and J by 2 bases, leaving 10 bases between them. There are 13 residues in the CDR3. The CDR3 DNA reads TGTGCCAGCAGCCCGGGGGTTCAAGAGACCCAGTACTTC. The encoded protein is CASSPGVQETQYF.

The chain employs TRBV5-1 and TRBJ1-5, with 7 bases that match TRBD1. CDR1 and CDR2 (germline): SGHRS, YFSETQ. The CDR3 consists of 15 residues. Unmatched junction bases numbered 13, after V lost 7 bases and J lost 6 bases. The CDR3 reads CASRQDREVSQPQHF. CDR3 bases: TGCGCCAGCCGACAAGACAGGGAAGTCAGTCAGCCCCAGCATTTT.

This clone was recorded once. The rearrangement uses TRBV5-1 and TRBJ2-2, with 9 nucleotides matching TRBD1. Germline loops: CDR1 SGHRS, CDR2 YFSETQ. Germline trimming cut 0 bases from V and 4 bases from J; bases unmatched to any gene: 4. This CDR3 has 16 amino acids. CDR3 DNA: TGCGCCAGCAGCTTGGACGGGACAGGGAGCACCGGGGAGCTGTTTTTT. Protein product: CASSLDGTGSTGELFF.

J is TRBJ2-1 and V is TRBV14; the match to TRBD2 covers 9 bases. The germline V gene encodes CDR1 SGHDN and CDR2 FVKESK. The CDR3 loop spans 18 amino acids. V lost 2 bases to trimming and J lost 7 bases; unmatched junction nucleotides: 15. The CDR3 bases are TGTGCCAGCAGCCAAATCCCGACTAGCGGCCCGAGAGGAAATGAGCAGTTCTTC. Translating it yields CASSQIPTSGPRGNEQFF. The full variable domain, in which reference TRBV14 and TRBJ2-1 provide the parts outside the CDR3, is EAGVTQFPSHSVIEKGQTVTLRCDPISGHDNLYWYRRVMGKEIKFLLHFVKESKQDESGMPNNRFLAERTGGTYSTLKVQPAELEDSGVYFCASSQIPTSGPRGNEQFFGPGTRLTVL.

This chain connects TRBV5-1 to TRBJ2-7; TRBD2 is a possible D gene (6 bases). CDR3 length: 14 residues. The germline V gene encodes CDR1 SGHRS and CDR2 YFSETQ. The V gene lost 0 bases and the J gene lost 5 bases, with 12 bases spanning the gap. CDR3 sequence reads: CASSLGREVDEQYF. Here the CDR3 DNA reads TGCGCCAGCAGCTTGGGCAGGGAGGTCGACGAGCAGTACTTC.

V gene TRBV19 combines with J gene TRBJ1-6, with a weak D call TRBD1 (6 bases). The V gene lost 7 bases and the J gene lost 7 bases, with 14 bases spanning the gap. Germline V CDR1 and CDR2: LNHDA, SQIVND (reference sequence). The CDR3 is 14 residues long. The CDR3 region is CASTPRGGNSPLHF. CDR3 sequence (DNA): TGTGCCAGTACCCCCAGGGGAGGGAATTCACCCCTCCACTTT. The variable domain in full, completed from reference TRBV19 and TRBJ1-6, reads DGGITQSPKYLFRKEGQNVTLSCEQNLNHDAMYWYRQDPGQGLRLIYYSQIVNDFQKGDIAEGYSVSREKKESFPLTVTSAQKNPTAFYLCASTPRGGNSPLHFGNGTRLTVT.